This T cell receptor beta chain was identified during a study of T cell changes during pregnancy in multiple sclerosis. V lost 5 bases, J lost 5 bases, and 13 bases stayed unmatched. The CDR3 is made up of 16 amino acids. Germline V lookup: CDR1 ENHRY, CDR2 SYGVKD. Only in-frame clones appear in the TCRdb table, and some are missing; sequencing was by immunoSEQ multiplex PCR. The top ten clones hold about 3.2% of a sample with 45,000 to 65,000 clones, 94% of them seen once. The sequence was obtained from a female donor with multiple sclerosis, enrolled in a pregnancy study. V usage is TRBV10-3 and J usage is TRBJ1-1, with 8 nucleotides matching TRBD1. Here the sequenced sample was CD8+ T cells from peripheral blood mononuclear cells, taken in the third trimester of pregnancy. CDR3 DNA: TGTGCCATCAGTCCGACAGGGGCAGAGTTGGGGACTGAAGCTTTCTTT. Its protein is CAISPTGAELGTEAFF.